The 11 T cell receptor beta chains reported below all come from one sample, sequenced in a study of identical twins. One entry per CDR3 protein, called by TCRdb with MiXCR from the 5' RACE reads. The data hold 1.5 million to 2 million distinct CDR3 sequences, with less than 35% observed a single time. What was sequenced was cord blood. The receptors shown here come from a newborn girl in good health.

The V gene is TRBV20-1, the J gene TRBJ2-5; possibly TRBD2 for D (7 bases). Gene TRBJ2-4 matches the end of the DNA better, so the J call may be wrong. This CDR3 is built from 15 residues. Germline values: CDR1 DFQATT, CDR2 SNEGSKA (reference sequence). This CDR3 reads CSARFLGGGVNIQYF. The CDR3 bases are TGCAGTGCTAGGTTCCTAGGAGGGGGGGTGAACATTCAGTACTTC.

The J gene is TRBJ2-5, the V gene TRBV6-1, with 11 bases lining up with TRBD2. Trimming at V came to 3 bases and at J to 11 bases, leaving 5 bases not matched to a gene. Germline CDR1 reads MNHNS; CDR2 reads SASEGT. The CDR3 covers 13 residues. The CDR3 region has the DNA TGTGCCAGCAGTGATATACTAGCGGGGGAGCAGTACTTC. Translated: CASSDILAGEQYF.

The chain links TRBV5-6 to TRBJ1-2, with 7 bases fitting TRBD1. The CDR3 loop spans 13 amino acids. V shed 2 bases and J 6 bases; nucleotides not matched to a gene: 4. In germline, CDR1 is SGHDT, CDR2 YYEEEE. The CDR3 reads CASSFMDRNGYTF. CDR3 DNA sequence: TGTGCCAGCAGCTTTATGGACAGGAATGGCTACACCTTC.

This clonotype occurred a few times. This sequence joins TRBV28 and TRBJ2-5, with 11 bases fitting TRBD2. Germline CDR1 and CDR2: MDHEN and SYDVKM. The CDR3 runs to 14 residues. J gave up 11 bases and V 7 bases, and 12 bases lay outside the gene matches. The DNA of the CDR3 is TGTGCCAGCACCCTACTAGCGGGAGTTGGGGAGCAGTACTTC. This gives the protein CASTLLAGVGEQYF.

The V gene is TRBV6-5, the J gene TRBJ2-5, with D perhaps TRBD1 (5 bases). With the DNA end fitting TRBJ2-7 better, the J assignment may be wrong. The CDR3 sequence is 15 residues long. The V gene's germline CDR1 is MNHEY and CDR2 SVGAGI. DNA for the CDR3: TGTGCCAGCAGTTACCACCGCGCAGGGTACCACGAGCAGTACTTC. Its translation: CASSYHRAGYHEQYF.

CDR3 bases: TGCGCCAGCAGCCTGGGACAGGGTCAACAAGAGACCCAGTACTTC. Residues: CASSLGQGQQETQYF. The chain couples TRBV5-1 to TRBJ2-5; 9 nucleotides line up with TRBD1. The CDR3 covers 15 residues. Germline CDR1 reads SGHRS; CDR2 reads YFSETQ. V gave up 4 bases and J gave up 2 bases; unmatched junction bases: 6.

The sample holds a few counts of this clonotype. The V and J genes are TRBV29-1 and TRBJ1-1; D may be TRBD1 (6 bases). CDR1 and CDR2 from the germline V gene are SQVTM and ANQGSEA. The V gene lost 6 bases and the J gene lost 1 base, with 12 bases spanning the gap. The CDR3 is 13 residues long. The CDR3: CSVRTGQNTEAFF. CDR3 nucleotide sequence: TGCAGCGTGCGGACGGGACAGAACACTGAAGCTTTCTTT.

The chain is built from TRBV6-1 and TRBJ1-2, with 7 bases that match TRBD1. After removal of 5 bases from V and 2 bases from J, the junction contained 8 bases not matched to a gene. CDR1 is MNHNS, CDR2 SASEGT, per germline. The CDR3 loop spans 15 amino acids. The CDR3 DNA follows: TGTGCCAGCAGTATTATGACAGGGCCGAACTATGGCTACACCTTC. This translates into CASSIMTGPNYGYTF.

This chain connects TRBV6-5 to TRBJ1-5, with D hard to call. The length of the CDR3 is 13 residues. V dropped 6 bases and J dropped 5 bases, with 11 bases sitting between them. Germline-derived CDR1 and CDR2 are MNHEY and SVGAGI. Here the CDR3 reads CASSTTADQPQHF. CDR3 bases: TGTGCCAGCAGCACAACAGCAGATCAGCCCCAGCATTTT.

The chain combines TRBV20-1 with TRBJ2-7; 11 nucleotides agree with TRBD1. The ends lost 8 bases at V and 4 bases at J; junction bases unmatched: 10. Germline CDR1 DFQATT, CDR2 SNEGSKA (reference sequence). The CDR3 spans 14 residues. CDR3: CSYTRTGGVYEQYF. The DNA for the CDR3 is TGCAGTTATACCAGGACAGGGGGCGTATACGAGCAGTACTTC.

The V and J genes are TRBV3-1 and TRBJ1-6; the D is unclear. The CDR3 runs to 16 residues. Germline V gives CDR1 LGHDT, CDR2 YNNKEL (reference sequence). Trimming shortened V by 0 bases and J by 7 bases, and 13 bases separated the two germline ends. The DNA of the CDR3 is TGTGCCAGCAGCCAAGATCCAATTGGGGAGAATTCACCCCTCCACTTT. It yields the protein CASSQDPIGENSPLHF.